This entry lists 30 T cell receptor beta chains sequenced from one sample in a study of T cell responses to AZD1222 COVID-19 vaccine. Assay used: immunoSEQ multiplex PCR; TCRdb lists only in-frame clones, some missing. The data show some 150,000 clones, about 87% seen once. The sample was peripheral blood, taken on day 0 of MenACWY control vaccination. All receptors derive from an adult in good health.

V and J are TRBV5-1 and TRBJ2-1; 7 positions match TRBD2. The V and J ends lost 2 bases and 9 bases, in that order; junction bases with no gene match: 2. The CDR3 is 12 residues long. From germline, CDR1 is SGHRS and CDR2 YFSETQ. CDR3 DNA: TGCGCCAGCAGCTTCAGCGGGATTGAGCAGTTCTTC. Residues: CASSFSGIEQFF.

The CDR3 DNA reads as TGTGCCAGCAGCGTAGGAAGGACAACGAACACTGAAGCTTTCTTT. Encoded protein: CASSVGRTTNTEAFF. This chain joins TRBV9 and TRBJ1-1; D perhaps matches TRBD1 (5 bases). Trimming removed 0 bases from V and 1 base from J, with 10 bases in between. CDR1 is SGDLS and CDR2 is YYNGEE in the germline V gene. The CDR3 totals 15 residues.

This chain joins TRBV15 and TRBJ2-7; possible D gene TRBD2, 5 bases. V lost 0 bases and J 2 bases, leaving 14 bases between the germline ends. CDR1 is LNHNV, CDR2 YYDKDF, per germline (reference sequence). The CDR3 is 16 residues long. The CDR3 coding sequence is TGTGCCACCAGCAGAGAGGTTGGGAGCTGGCCCTACGAGCAGTACTTC. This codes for CATSREVGSWPYEQYF. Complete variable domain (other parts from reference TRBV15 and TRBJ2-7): DAMVIQNPRYQVTQFGKPVTLSCSQTLNHNVMYWYQQKSSQAPKLLFHYYDKDFNNEADTPDNFQSRRPNTSFCFLDIRSPGLGDTAMYLCATSREVGSWPYEQYFGPGTRLTVT.

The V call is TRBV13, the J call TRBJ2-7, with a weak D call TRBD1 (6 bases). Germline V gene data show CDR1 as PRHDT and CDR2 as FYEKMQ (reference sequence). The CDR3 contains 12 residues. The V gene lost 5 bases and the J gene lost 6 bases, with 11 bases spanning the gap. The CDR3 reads CASSPRGGEQYF. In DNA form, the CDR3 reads TGTGCCAGCAGCCCCAGAGGGGGCGAGCAGTACTTC.

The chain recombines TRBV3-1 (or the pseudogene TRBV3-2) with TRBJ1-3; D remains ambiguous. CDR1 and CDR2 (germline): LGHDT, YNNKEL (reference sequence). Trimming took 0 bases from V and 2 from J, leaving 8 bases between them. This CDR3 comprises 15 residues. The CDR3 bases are TGTGCCAGCAGCCAAGACAGGAGCCCTGGAAACACCATATATTTT. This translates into CASSQDRSPGNTIYF.

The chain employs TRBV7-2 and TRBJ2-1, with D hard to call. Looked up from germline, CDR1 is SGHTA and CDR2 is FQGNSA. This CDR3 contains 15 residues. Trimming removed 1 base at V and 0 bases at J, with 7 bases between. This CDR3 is CASSLVAISYNEQFF. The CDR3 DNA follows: TGTGCCAGCAGCTTAGTCGCAATCTCCTACAATGAGCAGTTCTTC.

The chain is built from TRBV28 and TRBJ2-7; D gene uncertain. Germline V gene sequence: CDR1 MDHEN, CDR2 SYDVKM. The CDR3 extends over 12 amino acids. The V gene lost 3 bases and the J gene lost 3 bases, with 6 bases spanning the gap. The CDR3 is CASSFPFYEQYF. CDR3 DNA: TGTGCCAGCAGTTTCCCCTTCTACGAGCAGTACTTC.

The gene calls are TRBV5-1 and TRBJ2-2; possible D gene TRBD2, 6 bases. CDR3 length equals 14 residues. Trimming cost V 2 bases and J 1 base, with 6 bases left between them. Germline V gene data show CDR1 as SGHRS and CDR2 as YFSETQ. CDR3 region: CASSFSGNTGELFF. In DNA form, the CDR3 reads TGCGCCAGCAGCTTTAGCGGGAACACCGGGGAGCTGTTTTTT.

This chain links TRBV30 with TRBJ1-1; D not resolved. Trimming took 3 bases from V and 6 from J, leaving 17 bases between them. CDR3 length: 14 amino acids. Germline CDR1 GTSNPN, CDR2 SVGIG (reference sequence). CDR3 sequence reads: CAWSRLEVVAEAFF. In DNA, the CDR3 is TGTGCCTGGAGCAGGCTTGAGGTGGTTGCTGAAGCTTTCTTT. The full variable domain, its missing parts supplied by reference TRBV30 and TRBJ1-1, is SQTIHQWPATLVQPVGSPLSLECTVEGTSNPNLYWYRQAAGRGLQLLFYSVGIGQISSEVPQNLSASRPQDRQFILSSKKLLLSDSGFYLCAWSRLEVVAEAFFGQGTRLTVV.

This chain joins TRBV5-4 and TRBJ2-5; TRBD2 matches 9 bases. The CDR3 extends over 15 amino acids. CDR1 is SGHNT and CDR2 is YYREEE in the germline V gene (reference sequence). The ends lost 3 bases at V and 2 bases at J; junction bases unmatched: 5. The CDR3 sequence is CASSSAGGVQETQYF. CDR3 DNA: TGTGCCAGCAGCTCGGCGGGGGGGGTACAAGAGACCCAGTACTTC.

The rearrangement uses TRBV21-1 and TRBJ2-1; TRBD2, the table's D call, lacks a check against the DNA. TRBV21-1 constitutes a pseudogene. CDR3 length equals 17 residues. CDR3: CASSKAPCRGYRNEQFF. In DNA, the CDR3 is TGTGCCAGCAGCAAAGCGCCCTGCCGCGGCTACCGCAATGAGCAGTTCTTC.

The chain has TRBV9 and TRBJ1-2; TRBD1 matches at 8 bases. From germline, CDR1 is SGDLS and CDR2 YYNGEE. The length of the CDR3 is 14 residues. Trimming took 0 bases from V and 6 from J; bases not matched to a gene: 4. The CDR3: CASSVDRTGHGYTF. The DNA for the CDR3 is TGTGCCAGCAGCGTAGACAGGACAGGGCATGGCTACACCTTC.

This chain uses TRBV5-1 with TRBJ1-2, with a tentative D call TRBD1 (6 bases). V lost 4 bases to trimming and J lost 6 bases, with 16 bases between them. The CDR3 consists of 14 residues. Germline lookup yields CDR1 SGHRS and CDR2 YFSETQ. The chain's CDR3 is CASSARGDRDGYTF. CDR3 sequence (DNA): TGCGCCAGCAGCGCCAGGGGCGATCGGGATGGCTACACCTTC.

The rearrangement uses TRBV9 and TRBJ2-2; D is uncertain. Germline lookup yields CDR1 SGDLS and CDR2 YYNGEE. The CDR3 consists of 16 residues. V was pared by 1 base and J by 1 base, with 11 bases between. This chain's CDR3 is CASSVKKDGNTGELFF. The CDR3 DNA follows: TGTGCCAGCAGCGTAAAGAAGGATGGGAACACCGGGGAGCTGTTTTTT.

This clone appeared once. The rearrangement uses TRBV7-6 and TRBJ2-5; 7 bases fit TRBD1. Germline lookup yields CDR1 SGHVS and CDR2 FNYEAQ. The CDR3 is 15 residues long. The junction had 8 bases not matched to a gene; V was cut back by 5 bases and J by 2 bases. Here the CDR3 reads CASSPTGQIQETQYF. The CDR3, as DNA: TGTGCCAGCAGCCCTACGGGACAGATACAAGAGACCCAGTACTTC. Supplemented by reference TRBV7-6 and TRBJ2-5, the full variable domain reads GAGVSQSPRYKVTKRGQDVALRCDPISGHVSLYWYRQALGQGPEFLTYFNYEAQQDKSGLPNDRFSAERPEGSISTLTIQRTEQRDSAMYRCASSPTGQIQETQYFGPGTRLLVL.

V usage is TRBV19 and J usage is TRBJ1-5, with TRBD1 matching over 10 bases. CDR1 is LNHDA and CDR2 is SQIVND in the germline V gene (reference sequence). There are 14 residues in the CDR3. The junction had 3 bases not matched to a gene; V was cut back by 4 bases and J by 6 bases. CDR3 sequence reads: CASSKTGGGQPQHF. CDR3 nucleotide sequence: TGTGCCAGTAGTAAGACAGGGGGCGGTCAGCCCCAGCATTTT.

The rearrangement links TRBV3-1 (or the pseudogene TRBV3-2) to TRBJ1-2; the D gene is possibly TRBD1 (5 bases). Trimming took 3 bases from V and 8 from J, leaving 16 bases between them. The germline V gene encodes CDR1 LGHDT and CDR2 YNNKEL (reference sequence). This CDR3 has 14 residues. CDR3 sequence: CASSQMGTLFGYTF. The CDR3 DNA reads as TGTGCCAGCAGCCAGATGGGGACTCTCTTCGGCTACACCTTC.

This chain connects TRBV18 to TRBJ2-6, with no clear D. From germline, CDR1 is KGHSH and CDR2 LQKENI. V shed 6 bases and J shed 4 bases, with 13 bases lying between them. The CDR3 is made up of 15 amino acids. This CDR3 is CASSPGRVGANVLTF. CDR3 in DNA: TGTGCCAGCTCCCCGGGCCGGGTCGGGGCCAACGTCCTGACTTTC.

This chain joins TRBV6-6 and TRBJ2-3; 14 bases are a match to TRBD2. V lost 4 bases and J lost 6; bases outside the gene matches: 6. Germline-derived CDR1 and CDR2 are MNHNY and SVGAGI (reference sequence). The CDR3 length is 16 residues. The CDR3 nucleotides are TGTGCCAGCAGTTTGGGACTAGCGGGGGTACAGGATACGCAGTATTTT. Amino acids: CASSLGLAGVQDTQYF.

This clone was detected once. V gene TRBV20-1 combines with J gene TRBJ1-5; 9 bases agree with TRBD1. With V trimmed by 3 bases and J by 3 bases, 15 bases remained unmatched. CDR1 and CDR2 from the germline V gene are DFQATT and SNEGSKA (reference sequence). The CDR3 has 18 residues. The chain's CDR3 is CSASAPGTGNYANQPQHF. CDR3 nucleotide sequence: TGCAGTGCTAGTGCCCCCGGGACAGGGAATTACGCCAATCAGCCCCAGCATTTT.

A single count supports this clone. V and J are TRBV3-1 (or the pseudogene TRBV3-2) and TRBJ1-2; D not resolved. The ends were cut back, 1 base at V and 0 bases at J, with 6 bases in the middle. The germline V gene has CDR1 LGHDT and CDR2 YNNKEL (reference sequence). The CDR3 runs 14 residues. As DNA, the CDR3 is TGTGCCAGCAGCCAAGGTATATCTAACTATGGCTACACCTTC. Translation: CASSQGISNYGYTF.

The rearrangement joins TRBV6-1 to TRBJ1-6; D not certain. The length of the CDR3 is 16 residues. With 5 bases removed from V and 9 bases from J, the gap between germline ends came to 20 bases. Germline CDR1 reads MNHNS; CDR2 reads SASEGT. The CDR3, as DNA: TGTGCCAGCAGTCAAGACCCCACTGGGATAGTTTCACCCCTCCACTTT. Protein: CASSQDPTGIVSPLHF.

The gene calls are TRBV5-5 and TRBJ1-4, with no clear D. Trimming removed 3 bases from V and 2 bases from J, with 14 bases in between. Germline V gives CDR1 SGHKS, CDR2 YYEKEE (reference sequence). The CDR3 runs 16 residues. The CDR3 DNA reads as TGTGCCAGCAGCTCCTACCTAGAACAGACTAATGAAAAACTGTTTTTT. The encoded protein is CASSSYLEQTNEKLFF. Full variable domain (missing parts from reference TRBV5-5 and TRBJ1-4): DAGVTQSPTHLIKTRGQQVTLRCSPISGHKSVSWYQQVLGQGPQFIFQYYEKEERGRGNFPDRFSARQFPNYSSELNVNALLLGDSALYLCASSSYLEQTNEKLFFGSGTQLSVL.

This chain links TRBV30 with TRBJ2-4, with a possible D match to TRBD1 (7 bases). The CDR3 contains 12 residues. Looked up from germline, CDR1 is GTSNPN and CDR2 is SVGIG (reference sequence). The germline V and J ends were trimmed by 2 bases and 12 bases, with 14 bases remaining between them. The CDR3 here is CAWSLEGADQYF. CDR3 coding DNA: TGTGCCTGGAGTCTGGAGGGGGCGGATCAGTACTTC.

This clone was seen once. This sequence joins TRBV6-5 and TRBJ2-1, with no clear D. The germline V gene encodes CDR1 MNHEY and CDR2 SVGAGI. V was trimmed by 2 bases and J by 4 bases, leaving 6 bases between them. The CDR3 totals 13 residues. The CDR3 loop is CASSYGTYNEQFF. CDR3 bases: TGTGCCAGCAGTTACGGCACATACAATGAGCAGTTCTTC.

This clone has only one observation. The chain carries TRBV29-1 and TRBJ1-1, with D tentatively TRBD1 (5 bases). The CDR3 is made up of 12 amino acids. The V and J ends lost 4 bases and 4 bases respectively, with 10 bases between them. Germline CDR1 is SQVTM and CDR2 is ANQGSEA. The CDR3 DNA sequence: TGCAGCGTTGCCCAGGGCGTCACTGAAGCTTTCTTT. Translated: CSVAQGVTEAFF. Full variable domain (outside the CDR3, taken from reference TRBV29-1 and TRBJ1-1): SAVISQKPSRDICQRGTSLTIQCQVDSQVTMMFWYRQQPGQSLTLIATANQGSEATYESGFVIDKFPISRPNLTFSTLTVSNMSPEDSSIYLCSVAQGVTEAFFGQGTRLTVV.

The CDR3 loop reads CASSATGTPIGNIQYF. Written as DNA, the CDR3 is TGCGCCAGCAGCGCCACCGGGACGCCAATAGGGAACATTCAGTACTTC. The genes are TRBV5-1 and TRBJ2-4; TRBD1 or TRBD2 may be the D gene (5 bases each). Germline CDR1 is SGHRS and CDR2 is YFSETQ. The CDR3 has 16 amino acids. The V end lost 4 bases, the J end lost 7 bases, and 21 bases lay between the germline ends.

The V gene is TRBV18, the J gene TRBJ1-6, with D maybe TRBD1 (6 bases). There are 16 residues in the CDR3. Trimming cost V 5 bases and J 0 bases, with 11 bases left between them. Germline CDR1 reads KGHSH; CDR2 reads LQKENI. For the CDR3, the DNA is TGTGCCAGCTCAAACACACAGGGCTCCTATAATTCACCCCTCCACTTT. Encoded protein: CASSNTQGSYNSPLHF.

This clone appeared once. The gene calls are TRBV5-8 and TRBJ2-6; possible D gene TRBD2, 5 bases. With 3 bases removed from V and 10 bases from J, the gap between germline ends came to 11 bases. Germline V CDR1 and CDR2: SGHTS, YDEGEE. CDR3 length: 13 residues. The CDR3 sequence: CASSSPGGNVLTF. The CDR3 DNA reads TGTGCCAGCAGCTCCCCCGGCGGGAACGTCCTGACTTTC.

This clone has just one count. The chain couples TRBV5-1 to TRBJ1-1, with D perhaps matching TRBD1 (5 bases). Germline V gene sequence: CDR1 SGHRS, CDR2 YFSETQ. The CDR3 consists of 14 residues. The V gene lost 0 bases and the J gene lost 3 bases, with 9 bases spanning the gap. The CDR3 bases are TGCGCCAGCAGCTTGGCGCAGGGATACACTGAAGCTTTCTTT. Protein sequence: CASSLAQGYTEAFF.